These 26 T cell receptor beta chains were all obtained from the same sample, sequenced in a study of beta chain features in type 1 diabetes (dated by TCRdb to 2016 to 2019). The research as a whole found: In all four CD4+ subsets, TCRB CDR3 length was moderately but significantly shorter in type 1 diabetes patients.

Their antigen targets remain unknown. Libraries were prepared through the immunoSEQ multiplex PCR assay. The High Capacity cDNA Reverse Transcription Kit was used to reverse transcribe all of the isolated RNA, meaning that expressed TCRB transcripts were what got sequenced. TCRdb took over this immuneACCESS table, retaining in-frame rearrangements with V and J assigned. Such tables are incomplete; in checked studies, under half of the missing clones stem from an unresolved V gene, and the remainder is unexplained. The sample table lists tens of thousands of clones, more than 45% of them with a count of one. The top ten hold roughly 0.37% of the sample. Sequencing was done on a sample of stem cell memory CD4+ T cells from blood. What the cell subset or site label conveys for this sample: stem cell-like memory CD4+ T cells. Every receptor here comes from a man aged 18 to 30 with type 1 diabetes.

The chain joins TRBV7-2 to TRBJ2-7; 9 bases are a match to TRBD1. In germline, CDR1 is SGHTA, CDR2 FQGNSA. Losses at the gene ends were 6 bases for V and 0 bases for J; bases not matched to a gene: 6. The CDR3 sequence is 15 residues long. The CDR3 spells CASSYRDRDSYEQYF. The CDR3 DNA is TGTGCCAGCAGTTACCGGGACAGGGACTCCTACGAGCAGTACTTC.

The chain uses TRBV7-2 and TRBJ2-5; possibly TRBD2 for D (6 bases). The V gene lost 1 base and the J gene lost 5 bases, with 11 bases spanning the gap. Germline assignment: CDR1 SGHTA and CDR2 FQGNSA. The CDR3 covers 14 residues. The CDR3 sequence: CASSLVPSVETQYF. The CDR3 DNA reads as TGTGCCAGCAGCTTAGTGCCTAGCGTGGAGACCCAGTACTTC.

This clone was recorded once. This chain connects TRBV9 to TRBJ2-1; 7 bases fit TRBD1. Per the germline V gene, CDR1 is SGDLS and CDR2 is YYNGEE. V shed 0 bases, J shed 4 bases, and the junction held 4 bases outside the gene matches. CDR3 length: 15 residues. CDR3 region: CASSVVRGPYNEQFF. The CDR3 DNA reads as TGTGCCAGCAGCGTAGTGAGGGGGCCATACAATGAGCAGTTCTTC.

The chain recombines TRBV11-2 with TRBJ2-3; D gene uncertain. Trimming left V 5 bases short and J 1 base short, with 13 bases between. The CDR3 is 15 amino acids. Per germline, CDR1 SGHAT and CDR2 FQNNGV. The CDR3 region is CASSPERFGTDTQYF. The CDR3 DNA follows: TGTGCCAGCAGCCCTGAGAGGTTTGGCACAGATACGCAGTATTTT.

Here the CDR3 reads CASASDSSYEQYF. CDR3 in DNA: TGTGCCAGCGCATCCGACAGCTCCTACGAGCAGTACTTC. This chain links TRBV28 with TRBJ2-7; the D gene is possibly TRBD1 (5 bases). The CDR3 is made up of 13 amino acids. Germline-derived CDR1 and CDR2 are MDHEN and SYDVKM. V lost 8 bases, J lost 0 bases, and 11 bases lay in between. The variable domain in full, with the rest retrieved from reference TRBV28 and TRBJ2-7, is DVKVTQSSRYLVKRTGEKVFLECVQDMDHENMFWYRQDPGLGLRLIYFSYDVKMKEKGDIPEGYSVSREKKERFSLILESASTNQTSMYLCASASDSSYEQYFGPGTRLTVT.

This clone was seen only once. V is TRBV5-1 and J is TRBJ2-1; D is possibly TRBD2 (6 bases). Germline values: CDR1 SGHRS, CDR2 YFSETQ. Trimming shortened V by 2 bases and J by 5 bases, and 14 bases separated the two germline ends. This CDR3 region has 15 residues. The CDR3 reads CASSLVGGINNEQFF. Written as DNA, the CDR3 is TGCGCCAGCAGCTTAGTGGGGGGAATTAACAATGAGCAGTTCTTC.

This clone was picked up a small number of times. This chain connects TRBV5-1 to TRBJ2-7, with a tentative D call TRBD2 (6 bases). With 4 bases removed from V and 2 bases from J, the gap between germline ends came to 7 bases. CDR3 size: 12 residues. CDR1 and CDR2 (germline): SGHRS, YFSETQ. The CDR3 bases are TGCGCCAGCAGCGGAGGGCCCTACGAGCAGTACTTC. Protein sequence: CASSGGPYEQYF.

CDR3: CASSLSFGIYYEQYF. As DNA, the CDR3 is TGTGCCAGCAGTTTATCCTTCGGGATTTACTACGAGCAGTACTTC. This chain joins TRBV27 and TRBJ2-7; the D gene is possibly TRBD2 (5 bases). The V end was cut by 0 bases, the J end by 3 bases, with 12 bases between. CDR1 is MNHEY, CDR2 SMNVEV, per germline (reference sequence). This CDR3 region has 15 residues.

The chain uses TRBV5-1 and TRBJ1-1; possibly TRBD1 for D (6 bases). The ends were cut back, 1 base at V and 0 bases at J, with 10 bases in the middle. CDR1 and CDR2 (germline): SGHRS, YFSETQ. The CDR3 loop spans 15 amino acids. In nucleotides, the CDR3 is TGCGCCAGCAGCTTGATCAGGGACATGAACACTGAAGCTTTCTTT. The encoded protein is CASSLIRDMNTEAFF.

The V call is TRBV7-2, the J call TRBJ2-5; D possibly corresponds to TRBD1 (6 bases). Germline V gene sequence: CDR1 SGHTA, CDR2 FQGNSA. The CDR3 has 14 residues. The germline V and J ends were trimmed by 3 bases and 5 bases, with 13 bases remaining between them. The CDR3 is CASSFQGSRETQYF. In DNA, the CDR3 is TGTGCCAGCAGCTTTCAGGGGTCACGGGAGACCCAGTACTTC.

The sample holds one count of this clone. The rearrangement joins TRBV27 to TRBJ2-5, with D possibly being TRBD2 (6 bases). CDR1 MNHEY and CDR2 SMNVEV come from the germline V gene (reference sequence). Deletions cut 6 bases from V and 2 bases from J, with 25 bases between. The CDR3 has 18 amino acids. The CDR3 loop reads CASSPSGPVSSVQETQYF. The CDR3 DNA reads as TGTGCCAGCAGCCCATCGGGGCCCGTCTCTAGCGTACAAGAGACCCAGTACTTC.

DNA of the CDR3: TGTGCTAGTGGTTTGGTACTGGGGCCGGACACCGGGGAGCTGTTTTTT. Protein: CASGLVLGPDTGELFF. The chain joins TRBV12-5 to TRBJ2-2; a weak D match, TRBD1 (5 bases). Germline V lookup: CDR1 LGHNT, CDR2 FRNRAP. V dropped 0 bases and J dropped 3 bases, with 11 bases sitting between them. CDR3 length: 16 amino acids.

The chain carries TRBV15 and TRBJ2-7; the D gene is possibly TRBD2 (5 bases). The CDR3 runs 14 residues. In germline, CDR1 is LNHNV, CDR2 YYDKDF (reference sequence). Trimming took off 1 base at V and 1 base at J, with 8 bases between the two ends. CDR3 amino acids: CATSRGGESYEQYF. CDR3 nucleotide sequence: TGTGCCACCAGCAGAGGTGGGGAGTCCTACGAGCAGTACTTC.

The rearrangement uses TRBV5-1 and TRBJ1-1, with D tentatively TRBD1 (6 bases). The CDR3 runs to 14 residues. Germline V gives CDR1 SGHRS, CDR2 YFSETQ. The V end was cut by 4 bases, the J end by 0 bases, with 10 bases between. CDR3: CASSPQGLNTEAFF. CDR3 in DNA: TGCGCCAGCAGCCCACAGGGCTTGAACACTGAAGCTTTCTTT. Full variable domain (remainder filled in from reference TRBV5-1 and TRBJ1-1): KAGVTQTPRYLIKTRGQQVTLSCSPISGHRSVSWYQQTPGQGLQFLFEYFSETQRNKGNFPGRFSGRQFSNSRSEMNVSTLELGDSALYLCASSPQGLNTEAFFGQGTRLTVV.

This chain links TRBV27 with TRBJ2-5; the D is unclear. The V and J ends lost 6 bases and 5 bases respectively, with 13 bases between them. Germline lookup yields CDR1 MNHEY and CDR2 SMNVEV (reference sequence). The CDR3 runs 13 residues. This CDR3 reads CASSTLEAETQYF. The CDR3 nucleotides read TGTGCCAGCAGCACCCTTGAGGCGGAGACCCAGTACTTC.

This clone was seen only a few times. The V call is TRBV5-4, the J call TRBJ1-1, with 7 bases fitting TRBD1. Germline assignment: CDR1 SGHNT and CDR2 YYREEE (reference sequence). The CDR3 has 14 residues. V trimming: 0 bases; J trimming: 4 bases; junction bases outside the gene matches: 3. The CDR3 coding sequence is TGTGCCAGCAGCTTGGGACAGGGCTTCACTGAAGCTTTCTTT. Translating gives CASSLGQGFTEAFF.

DNA of the CDR3: TGCGCCAGCAGCCCCCGGGACTCCACAGATACGCAGTATTTT. Encoded protein: CASSPRDSTDTQYF. The chain links TRBV5-1 to TRBJ2-3, with D tentatively TRBD2 (6 bases). The CDR3 is 14 amino acids. Trimming took 4 bases from V and 2 from J, leaving 11 bases between them. Germline values: CDR1 SGHRS, CDR2 YFSETQ.

The chain carries TRBV29-1 and TRBJ1-1; no definite D call. Between the trimmed V and J ends, which lost 6 bases and 3 bases, there was a span of 14 bases. The CDR3 consists of 13 residues. Looked up from germline, CDR1 is SQVTM and CDR2 is ANQGSEA. CDR3 nucleotides: TGCAGCGTGAGCCGTCACGAGGACACTGAAGCTTTCTTT. Translation gives CSVSRHEDTEAFF.

This chain connects TRBV28 to TRBJ2-3; no clear D gene. V lost 7 bases and J 1 base, leaving 12 bases between the germline ends. There are 14 residues in the CDR3. The germline gives CDR1 MDHEN, CDR2 SYDVKM. The CDR3 here is CASTDPGGTDTQYF. DNA of the CDR3: TGTGCCAGCACCGATCCGGGTGGCACAGATACGCAGTATTTT.

The chain is built from TRBV30 and TRBJ2-7; possibly TRBD2 for D (5 bases). Per germline, CDR1 GTSNPN and CDR2 SVGIG (reference sequence). There are 13 residues in the CDR3. Trimming shortened V by 4 bases and J by 3 bases, and 13 bases separated the two germline ends. The chain's CDR3 is CAWNPPGGYEQYF. CDR3 DNA sequence: TGTGCCTGGAACCCCCCAGGAGGCTACGAGCAGTACTTC.

The chain links TRBV5-1 to TRBJ2-2; D not resolved. The germline V gene has CDR1 SGHRS and CDR2 YFSETQ. The V end lost 0 bases, the J end lost 0 bases, and 6 bases lay between the germline ends. The CDR3 loop spans 15 amino acids. This CDR3 is CASSLDLANTGELFF. CDR3 in DNA: TGCGCCAGCAGCTTGGACTTGGCGAACACCGGGGAGCTGTTTTTT. The full variable domain, rest sourced from reference TRBV5-1 and TRBJ2-2, is KAGVTQTPRYLIKTRGQQVTLSCSPISGHRSVSWYQQTPGQGLQFLFEYFSETQRNKGNFPGRFSGRQFSNSRSEMNVSTLELGDSALYLCASSLDLANTGELFFGEGSRLTVL.

This rearrangement joins TRBV7-2 to TRBJ2-7, with TRBD2 identical over 8 bases. V shed 0 bases, J shed 4 bases, and the junction held 5 bases outside the gene matches. This CDR3 spans 15 amino acids. Per the germline V gene, CDR1 is SGHTA and CDR2 is FQGNSA. CDR3 in amino acids: CASSLALSGGYEQYF. CDR3 coding DNA: TGTGCCAGCAGCTTAGCTCTAAGCGGGGGATACGAGCAGTACTTC.

This chain joins TRBV5-1 and TRBJ2-1, with 8 bases fitting TRBD2. V shed 0 bases, J shed 4 bases, and the junction held 6 bases outside the gene matches. The CDR3 is made up of 16 amino acids. Germline V gene sequence: CDR1 SGHRS, CDR2 YFSETQ. The DNA for the CDR3 is TGCGCCAGCAGCTTGGTCCCCAGCGGGAGTTACAATGAGCAGTTCTTC. Translated: CASSLVPSGSYNEQFF.

The genes are TRBV19 and TRBJ2-2; D is perhaps TRBD2 (6 bases). Trimming took 2 bases from V and 0 from J, leaving 7 bases between them. The CDR3 consists of 15 residues. CDR1 is LNHDA, CDR2 SQIVND, per germline (reference sequence). CDR3 in amino acids: CASSILASNTGELFF. The CDR3, as DNA: TGTGCCAGTAGTATACTAGCGTCGAACACCGGGGAGCTGTTTTTT.

This rearrangement joins TRBV7-2 to TRBJ2-7; D might be TRBD2 (7 bases). The CDR3 loop spans 14 amino acids. CDR1 is SGHTA, CDR2 FQGNSA, per germline. V was cut by 6 bases and J by 6 bases, with 18 bases left in between. CDR3 amino acids: CASRTGGSTSEQYF. The CDR3 DNA reads as TGTGCCAGCAGGACGGGGGGCTCAACGTCCGAGCAGTACTTC.

The J gene is TRBJ2-3, the V gene TRBV4-2, with 11 bases aligning to TRBD2. Losses at the gene ends were 1 base for V and 4 bases for J; bases not matched to a gene: 7. The CDR3 is 17 amino acids. The germline gives CDR1 LGHNA, CDR2 YNFKEQ. The CDR3 DNA follows: TGTGCCAGCAGCCAAGGGGACCTAGCGGGAGGTTCAGATACGCAGTATTTT. Protein product: CASSQGDLAGGSDTQYF.